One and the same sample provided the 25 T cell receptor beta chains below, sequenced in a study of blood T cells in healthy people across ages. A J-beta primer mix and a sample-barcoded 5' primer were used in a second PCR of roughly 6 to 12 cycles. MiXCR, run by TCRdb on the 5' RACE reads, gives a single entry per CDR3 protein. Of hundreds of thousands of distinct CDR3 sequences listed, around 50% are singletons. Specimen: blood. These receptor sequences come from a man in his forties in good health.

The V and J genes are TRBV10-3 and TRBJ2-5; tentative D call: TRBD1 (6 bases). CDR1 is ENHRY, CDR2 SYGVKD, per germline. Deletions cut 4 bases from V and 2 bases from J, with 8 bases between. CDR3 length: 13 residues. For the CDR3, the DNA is TGTGCCATCAGTGCCGGGACACAAGAGACCCAGTACTTC. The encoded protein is CAISAGTQETQYF.

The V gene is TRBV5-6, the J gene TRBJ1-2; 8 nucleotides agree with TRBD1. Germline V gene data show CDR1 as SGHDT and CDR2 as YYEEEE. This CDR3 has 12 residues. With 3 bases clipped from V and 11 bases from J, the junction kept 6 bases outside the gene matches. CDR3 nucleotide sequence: TGTGCCAGCAGCTCCGATACAGGGGGTTACACCTTC. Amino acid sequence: CASSSDTGGYTF.

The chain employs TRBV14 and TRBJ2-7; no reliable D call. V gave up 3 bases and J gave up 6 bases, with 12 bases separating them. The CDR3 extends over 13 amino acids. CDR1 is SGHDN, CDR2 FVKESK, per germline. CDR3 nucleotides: TGTGCCAGCAGCCACATCGTGAACGGCGAGCAGTACTTC. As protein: CASSHIVNGEQYF.

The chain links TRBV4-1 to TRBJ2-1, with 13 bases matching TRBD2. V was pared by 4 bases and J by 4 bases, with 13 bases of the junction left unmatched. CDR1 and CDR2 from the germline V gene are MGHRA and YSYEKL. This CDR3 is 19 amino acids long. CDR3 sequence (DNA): TGCGCCAGCAGCCCAAAAGAGGGACTAGCGGGATTTCAATACAATGAGCAGTTCTTC. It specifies CASSPKEGLAGFQYNEQFF.

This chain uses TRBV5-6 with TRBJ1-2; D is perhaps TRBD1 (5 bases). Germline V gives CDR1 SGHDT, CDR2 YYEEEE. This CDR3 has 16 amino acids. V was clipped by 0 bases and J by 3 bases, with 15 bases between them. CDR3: CASSLDPGTVYYGYTF. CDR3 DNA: TGTGCCAGCAGCTTGGATCCCGGGACGGTTTACTATGGCTACACCTTC. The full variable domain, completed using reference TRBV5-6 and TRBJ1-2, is DAGVTQSPTHLIKTRGQQVTLRCSPKSGHDTVSWYQQALGQGPQFIFQYYEEEERQRGNFPDRFSGHQFPNYSSELNVNALLLGDSALYLCASSLDPGTVYYGYTFGSGTRLTVV.

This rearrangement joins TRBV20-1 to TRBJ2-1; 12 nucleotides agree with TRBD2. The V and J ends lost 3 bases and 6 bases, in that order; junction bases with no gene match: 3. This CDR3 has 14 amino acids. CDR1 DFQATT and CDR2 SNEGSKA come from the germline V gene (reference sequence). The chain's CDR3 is CSASGLAGLNEQFF. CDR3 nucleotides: TGCAGTGCTAGTGGACTAGCGGGACTCAATGAGCAGTTCTTC.

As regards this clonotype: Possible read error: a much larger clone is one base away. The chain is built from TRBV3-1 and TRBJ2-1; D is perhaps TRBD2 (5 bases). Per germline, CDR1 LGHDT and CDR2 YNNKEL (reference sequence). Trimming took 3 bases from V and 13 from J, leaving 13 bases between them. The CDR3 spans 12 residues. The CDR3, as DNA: TGTGCCAGCAGCCAGGGAGAAGAGACCCAGTTCTTC. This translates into CASSQGEETQFF.

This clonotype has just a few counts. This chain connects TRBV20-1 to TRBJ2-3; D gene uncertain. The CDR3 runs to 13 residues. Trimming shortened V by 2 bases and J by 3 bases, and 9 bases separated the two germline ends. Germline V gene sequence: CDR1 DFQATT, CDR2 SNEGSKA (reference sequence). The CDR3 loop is CSARNPPTDTQYF. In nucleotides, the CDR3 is TGCAGTGCTAGAAACCCGCCGACAGATACGCAGTATTTT.

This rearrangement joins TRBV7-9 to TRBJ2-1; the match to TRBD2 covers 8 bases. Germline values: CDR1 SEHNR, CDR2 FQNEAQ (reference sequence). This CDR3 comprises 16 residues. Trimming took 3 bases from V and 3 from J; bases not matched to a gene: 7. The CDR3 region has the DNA TGTGCCAGCAGCTTCTTCTTAGCGGGGAGCTACAATGAGCAGTTCTTC. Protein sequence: CASSFFLAGSYNEQFF.

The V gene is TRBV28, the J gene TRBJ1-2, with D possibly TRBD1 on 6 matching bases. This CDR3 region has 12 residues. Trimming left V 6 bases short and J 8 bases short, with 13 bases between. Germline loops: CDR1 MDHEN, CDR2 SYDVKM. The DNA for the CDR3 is TGTGCCAGCAGAACGACAGGAGAGGGCTACACCTTC. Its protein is CASRTTGEGYTF.

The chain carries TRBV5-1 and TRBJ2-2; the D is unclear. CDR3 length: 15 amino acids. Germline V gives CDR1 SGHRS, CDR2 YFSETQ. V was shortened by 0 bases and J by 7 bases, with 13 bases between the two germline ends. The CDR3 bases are TGCGCCAGCAGCTTGGTAGGCACCTACCTCGGGGAGCTGTTTTTT. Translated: CASSLVGTYLGELFF.

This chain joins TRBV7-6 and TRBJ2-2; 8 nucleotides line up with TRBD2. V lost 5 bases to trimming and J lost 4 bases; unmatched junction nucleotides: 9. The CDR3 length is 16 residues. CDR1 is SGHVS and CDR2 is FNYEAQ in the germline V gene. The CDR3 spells CASSHDRTSGTGELFF. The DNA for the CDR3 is TGTGCCAGCAGCCACGACCGAACTAGCGGCACCGGGGAGCTGTTTTTT.

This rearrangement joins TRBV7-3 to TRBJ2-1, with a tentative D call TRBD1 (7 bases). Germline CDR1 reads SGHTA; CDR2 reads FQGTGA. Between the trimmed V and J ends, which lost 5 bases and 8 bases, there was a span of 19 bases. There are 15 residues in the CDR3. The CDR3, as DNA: TGTGCCAGCAGCGCACAGACAGGGTGGGGGGATGAGCAGTTCTTC. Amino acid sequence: CASSAQTGWGDEQFF.

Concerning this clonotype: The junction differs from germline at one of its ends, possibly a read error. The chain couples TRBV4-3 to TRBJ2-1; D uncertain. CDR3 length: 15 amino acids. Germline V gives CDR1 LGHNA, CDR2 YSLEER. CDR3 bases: TGCGCCAGCAACCAAGAACGATTCACCTACAATGAGCAGTTCTTC. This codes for CASNQERFTYNEQFF.

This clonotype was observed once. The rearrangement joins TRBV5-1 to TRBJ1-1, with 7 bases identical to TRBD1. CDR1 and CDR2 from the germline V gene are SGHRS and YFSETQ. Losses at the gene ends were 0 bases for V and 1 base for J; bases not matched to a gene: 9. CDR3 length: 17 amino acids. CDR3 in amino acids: CASSLAYEGARNTEAFF. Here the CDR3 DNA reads TGCGCCAGCAGCTTGGCCTATGAGGGGGCGCGGAACACTGAAGCTTTCTTT.

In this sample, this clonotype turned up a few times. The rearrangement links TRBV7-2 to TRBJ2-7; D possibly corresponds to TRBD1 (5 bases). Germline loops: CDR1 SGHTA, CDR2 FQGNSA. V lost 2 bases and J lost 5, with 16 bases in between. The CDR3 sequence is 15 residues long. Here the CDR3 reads CASSLTLRQHDEQYF. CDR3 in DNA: TGTGCCAGCAGCTTAACCCTCCGACAGCACGACGAGCAGTACTTC.

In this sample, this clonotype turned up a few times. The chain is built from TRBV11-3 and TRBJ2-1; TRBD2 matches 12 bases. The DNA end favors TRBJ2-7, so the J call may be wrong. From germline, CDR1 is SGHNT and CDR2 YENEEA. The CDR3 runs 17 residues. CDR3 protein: CASSPKTSGRSYNEQYF. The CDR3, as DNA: TGTGCCAGCAGCCCCAAGACTAGCGGGAGATCCTACAATGAGCAGTACTTC.

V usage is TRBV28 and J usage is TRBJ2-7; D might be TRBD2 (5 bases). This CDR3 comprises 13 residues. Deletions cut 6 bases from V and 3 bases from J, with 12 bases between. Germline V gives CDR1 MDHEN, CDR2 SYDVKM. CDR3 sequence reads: CASSPFGVYEQYF. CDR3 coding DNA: TGTGCCAGCAGCCCTTTCGGGGTCTACGAGCAGTACTTC. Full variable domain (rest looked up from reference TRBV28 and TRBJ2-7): DVKVTQSSRYLVKRTGEKVFLECVQDMDHENMFWYRQDPGLGLRLIYFSYDVKMKEKGDIPEGYSVSREKKERFSLILESASTNQTSMYLCASSPFGVYEQYFGPGTRLTVT.

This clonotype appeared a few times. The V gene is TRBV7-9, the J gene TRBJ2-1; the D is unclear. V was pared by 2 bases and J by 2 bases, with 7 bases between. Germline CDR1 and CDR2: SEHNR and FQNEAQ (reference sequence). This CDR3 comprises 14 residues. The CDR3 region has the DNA TGTGCCAGCAGCTTATCCTCGGCCTACAATGAGCAGTTCTTC. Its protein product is CASSLSSAYNEQFF.

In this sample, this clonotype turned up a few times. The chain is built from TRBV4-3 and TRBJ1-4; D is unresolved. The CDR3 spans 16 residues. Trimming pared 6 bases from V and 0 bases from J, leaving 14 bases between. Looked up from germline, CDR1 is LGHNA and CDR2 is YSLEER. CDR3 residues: CASSQPSSATNEKLFF. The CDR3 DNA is TGCGCCAGCAGTCAACCCTCCAGTGCAACTAATGAAAAACTGTTTTTT.

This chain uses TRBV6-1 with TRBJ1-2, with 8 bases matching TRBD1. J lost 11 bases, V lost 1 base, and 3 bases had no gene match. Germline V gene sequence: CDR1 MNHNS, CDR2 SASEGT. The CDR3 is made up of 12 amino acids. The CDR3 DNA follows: TGTGCCAGCAGTGAAGGTCAGGGGGCTTACACCTTC. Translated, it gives CASSEGQGAYTF.

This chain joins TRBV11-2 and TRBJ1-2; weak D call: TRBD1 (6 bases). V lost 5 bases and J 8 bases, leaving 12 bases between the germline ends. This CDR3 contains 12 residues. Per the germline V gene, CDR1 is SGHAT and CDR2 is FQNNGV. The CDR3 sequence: CASSAEGDGYTF. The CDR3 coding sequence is TGTGCCAGCAGCGCTGAGGGGGACGGCTACACCTTC.

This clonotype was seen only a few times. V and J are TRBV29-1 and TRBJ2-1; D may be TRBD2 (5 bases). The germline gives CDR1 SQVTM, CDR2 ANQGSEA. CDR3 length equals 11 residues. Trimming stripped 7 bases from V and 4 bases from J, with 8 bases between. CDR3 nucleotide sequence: TGCAGCGCGGACTTTTACAATGAGCAGTTCTTC. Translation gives CSADFYNEQFF.

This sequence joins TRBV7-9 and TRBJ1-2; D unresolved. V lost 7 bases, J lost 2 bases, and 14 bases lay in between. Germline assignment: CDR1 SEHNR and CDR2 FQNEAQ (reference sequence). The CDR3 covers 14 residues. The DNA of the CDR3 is TGTGCCAGCAAGAAGGACGGAGGAAACTATGGCTACACCTTC. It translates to CASKKDGGNYGYTF. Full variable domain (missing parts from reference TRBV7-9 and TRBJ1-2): DTGVSQNPRHKITKRGQNVTFRCDPISEHNRLYWYRQTLGQGPEFLTYFQNEAQLEKSRLLSDRFSAERPKGSFSTLEIQRTEQGDSAMYLCASKKDGGNYGYTFGSGTRLTVV.

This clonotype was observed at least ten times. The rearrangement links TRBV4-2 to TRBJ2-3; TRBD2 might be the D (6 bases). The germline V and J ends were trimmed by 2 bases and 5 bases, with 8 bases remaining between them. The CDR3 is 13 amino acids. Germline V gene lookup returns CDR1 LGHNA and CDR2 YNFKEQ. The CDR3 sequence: CASSQKRVDTQYF. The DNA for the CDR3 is TGTGCCAGCAGCCAAAAGCGGGTAGATACGCAGTATTTT.